What follows is one TCR beta chain and its context. As yet, its antigen is unknown. The CDR3 is 17 residues long. Germline V gene lookup returns CDR1 SGHAT and CDR2 FQNNGV. V was pared by 1 base and J by 5 bases, with 9 bases of the junction left unmatched. The data originate from a study of CD8 T cells in ankylosing spondylitis. As the method for making TCR beta libraries, quantitative 5'-RACE with molecular barcodes was used. In TCRdb, the 5' RACE reads were re-called with MiXCR into one record per CDR3 protein. The repertoire includes roughly 440,000 distinct CDR3 sequences, roughly 17% of them detected once, and approximately 0.93% sits in the top ten. Study results and caveats: The authors reported significant enrichment of disease-linked clones in matched ankylosing spondylitis synovial fluid. Before this, some motif variants had been reported in reactive arthritis synovial fluid and blood. Relatively rare in peripheral blood, disease-linked clones were also CD8+. Ankylosing spondylitis blood appeared to carry a characteristic TCR beta motif of fewer than 10 highly homologous variants.

Sequencing was carried out using blood, either unsorted or a sorted T cell fraction (not recorded which). V usage is TRBV11-2 and J usage is TRBJ2-3; 10 nucleotides agree with TRBD2. The clonotype originates from a male donor with ankylosing spondylitis. CDR3 in DNA: TGTGCCAGCAGCTTAGGCGGGCTAGCGGGAGCCAGAGATACGCAGTATTTT. Encoded protein: CASSLGGLAGARDTQYF. Combining the CDR3 with reference TRBV11-2 and TRBJ2-3 gives the whole variable domain EAGVAQSPRYKIIEKRQSVAFWCNPISGHATLYWYQQILGQGPKLLIQFQNNGVVDDSQLPKDRFSAERLKGVDSTLKIQPAKLEDSAVYLCASSLGGLAGARDTQYFGPGTRLTVL.